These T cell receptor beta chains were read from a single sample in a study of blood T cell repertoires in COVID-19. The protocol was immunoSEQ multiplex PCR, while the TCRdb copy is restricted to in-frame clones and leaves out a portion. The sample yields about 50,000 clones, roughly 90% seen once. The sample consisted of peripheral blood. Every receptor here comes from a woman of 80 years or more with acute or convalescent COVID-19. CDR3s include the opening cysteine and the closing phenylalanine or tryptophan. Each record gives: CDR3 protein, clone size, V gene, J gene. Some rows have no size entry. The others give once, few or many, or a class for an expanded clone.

CASSSSAQGGTEAFF	NA	TRBV7-3	TRBJ1-1
CATSDTNNQPQHF	NA	TRBV24-1	TRBJ1-5
CASSLERDSEAFF	once	TRBV7-9	TRBJ1-1
CASSYKWRTELFF	NA	TRBV6-5	TRBJ2-2
CASSPRAETQYF	NA	TRBV6-5	TRBJ2-5
CASSLNTNQPQHF	NA	TRBV12-3/TRBV12-4	TRBJ1-5
CASSPGTGATEQYF	NA	TRBV9	TRBJ2-7
CASSPRGEKLFF	NA	TRBV7-9	TRBJ1-4
CASSARQGGSTDTQYF	NA	TRBV5-1	TRBJ2-3
CASSEALASHSGANVLTF	NA	TRBV6-1	TRBJ2-6
CASSQGTGLEKLFF	NA	TRBV11-2	TRBJ1-4
CASSLFGRVDEQFF	NA	TRBV5-5	TRBJ2-1
CSASSGRALYNEQFF	NA	TRBV20-1	TRBJ2-1
CASSHLTGFNEQYF	NA	TRBV7-9	TRBJ2-7
CASSKGRTGLGFHF	NA	TRBV21-1	TRBJ1-5
CASTDRVSGSYEQYF	NA	TRBV2	TRBJ2-7
CASSLGGNTIYF	NA	TRBV12-3/TRBV12-4	TRBJ1-3
CASSFSHRNNEQFF	NA	TRBV7-3	TRBJ2-1